The rows below give T cell receptor beta chains drawn from one sample of a study of T cell responses to AZD1222 COVID-19 vaccine. Repertoires were generated with immunoSEQ multiplex PCR, while TCRdb's copy carries only in-frame clones and drops some. The repertoire holds around 97,000 clones, 80% to 95% seen once, with about 5% in the top ten. The source was peripheral blood, collected on day 0 of AZD1222 vaccination. The receptors derive from an adult in good health. The CDR3 runs from the conserved cysteine through the conserved F or W. D genes are given only for firm matches. Some rows mark clone size as missing; the rest say once, few, many or name a class of expanded clone.

V	size	J	D	DNA	CDR3
TRBV4-1	.	TRBJ1-6	.	TGCGCCAGCAGCCAAGTGGCCGCCGGGTCACCCCTCCACTTT	CASSQVAAGSPLHF
TRBV28	.	TRBJ1-4	.	TGTGCCAGCGGGTCCCACGGGGTTAATGAAAAACTGTTTTTT	CASGSHGVNEKLFF
TRBV2	.	TRBJ1-4	TRBD1	TGTGCCAGCAGTCAAGGACAGGGAAGCCGCACTAATGAAAAACTGTTTTTT	CASSQGQGSRTNEKLFF
TRBV10-3	.	TRBJ1-1	TRBD1	TGTGCCATCAGTGAGTCGCAGGGGGCCACTGAAGCTTTCTTT	CAISESQGATEAFF
TRBV2	.	TRBJ2-1	.	TGTGCCAGCAGTGAAGCTAGGTTGTACAATGAGCAGTTCTTC	CASSEARLYNEQFF
TRBV7-9	.	TRBJ2-2	.	TGTGCCAGCAGCTTAGCGCATGGCAGTACGAACACCGGGGAGCTGTTTTTT	CASSLAHGSTNTGELFF
TRBV27	.	TRBJ2-3	.	TGTGCCAGCAGTTTAAACCCCAGGGGATTTAGCGCAGATACGCAGTATTTT	CASSLNPRGFSADTQYF
TRBV3-1/TRBV3-2	.	TRBJ1-6	.	TGTGCCAGCAGCCGGCGGACAGTAACTCCAAGCTCCTATAATTCACCCCTCCACTTT	CASSRRTVTPSSYNSPLHF
TRBV4-3	.	TRBJ1-2	.	TGCGCCAGCAGCCAAGGGATTGGGGGCCCTTCTGGCTACACCTTC	CASSQGIGGPSGYTF
TRBV9	.	TRBJ2-2	TRBD2	TGTGCCAGCAGCGATCGACTAGCGGGGACCGGGGAGCTGTTTTTT	CASSDRLAGTGELFF
TRBV10-3	.	TRBJ1-1	TRBD1	TGTGCCACCACAGGGGGGATGAACACTGAAGCTTTCTTT	CATTGGMNTEAFF
TRBV9	.	TRBJ2-2	.	TGTGCCAGCAGCGTAGGGCAGCCCACCGGGGAGCTGTTTTTT	CASSVGQPTGELFF
TRBV2	once	TRBJ2-2	.	TGTGCCAGCAGTGGCCGCAGGGGCGAATTGGACACCGGGGAGCTGTTTTTT	CASSGRRGELDTGELFF
TRBV3-1/TRBV3-2	.	TRBJ1-3	.	TGTGCCAGCAGCCCCAGGGGAAACACCATATATTTT	CASSPRGNTIYF
TRBV4-1	.	TRBJ1-2	TRBD1	TGCGCCAGCAGCCAAGATGGGACAGCTAACTATGGCTACACCTTC	CASSQDGTANYGYTF
TRBV12-2	.	TRBJ1-6	.	TGTGCAAGTCGCTGCCGACAGGGGCGTTCACCCCTCCACTTT	CASRCRQGRSPLHF
TRBV28	.	TRBJ2-3	.	TGTGCCAGCAGTAGCCCCACAGATACGCAGTATTTT	CASSSPTDTQYF
TRBV2	.	TRBJ1-2	TRBD1	TGTGCCAGCAGCCTGAAGGCAGGGGGCCTCTATGGCTACACCTTC	CASSLKAGGLYGYTF
TRBV9	.	TRBJ2-2	.	TGTGCCAGCAGCGTCCAAAAGGTTGTCGGGATCAACGGGGAGCTGTTTTTT	CASSVQKVVGINGELFF
TRBV19	.	TRBJ1-5	.	TGTGCCAGTAGTATAGCAGGGAGTTTCGGGCCCCAGCATTTT	CASSIAGSFGPQHF
TRBV30	.	TRBJ1-4	.	TGTGCCTGGAGTTCACGAACAGGGTTGGCTGAAAAACTGTTTTTT	CAWSSRTGLAEKLFF
TRBV6-1	few	TRBJ1-3	.	TGTGCCAGCAGTGAACGGGATAGGAGGGAATGGGCGTCTGGAAACACCATATATTTT	CASSERDRREWASGNTIYF
TRBV9	many	TRBJ1-1	.	TGTGCCAGCAGCGTAGTAGGGGGGAACACTGAAGCTTTCTTT	CASSVVGGNTEAFF
TRBV18	.	TRBJ2-7	.	TGTGCCAGCTCACCAGAACAGGGGAGGTACGAGCAGTACTTC	CASSPEQGRYEQYF
TRBV5-1	.	TRBJ2-3	.	TGCGCCAGCAGCTTGTCAGCTAGCGGCACAGATACGCAGTATTTT	CASSLSASGTDTQYF
TRBV2	.	TRBJ1-4	.	TGTGCCAGCAGTGAAGCGATGGGGGCAAAAGAGAAACTGTTTTTT	CASSEAMGAKEKLFF
TRBV5-5	.	TRBJ1-3	.	TGTGCCAGCAGCTTTGGGGTCGTGGACACCATATATTTT	CASSFGVVDTIYF
TRBV7-8	.	TRBJ1-2	.	TGTGCCAGCAGCTTAGTGAGACCGGAAAGGGATGGCTACACCTTC	CASSLVRPERDGYTF
TRBV10-3	.	TRBJ2-5	.	TGTGCCATCAGTGACAGGGGGGACGAGACCCAGTACTTC	CAISDRGDETQYF
TRBV7-3	.	TRBJ1-1	.	TGTGCCAGCAGCTTAACGCGGAGGCTCACAACGGCTTTCTTT	CASSLTRRLTTAFF
TRBV2	.	TRBJ1-6	.	TGTGCCAGCAGTGAAGCGCAGGGCTCAGATAATTCACCCCTCCACTTT	CASSEAQGSDNSPLHF
TRBV2	.	TRBJ1-1	TRBD1	TGTGCCATGAAGCGACAGGGGGAAACTGAAGCTTTCTTT	CAMKRQGETEAFF
TRBV7-8	.	TRBJ2-5	.	TGTGCCAGCAGCTTAGCACAGGCGGAGACCCAGTACTTC	CASSLAQAETQYF
TRBV28	.	TRBJ1-5	.	TGTGCCAGCAGTTTAGCGGGGGTAGGAAATCAGCCCCAGCATTTT	CASSLAGVGNQPQHF
TRBV3-1/TRBV3-2	.	TRBJ2-5	TRBD2	TGTGCCAGCAGCCTCCGGGGGGAAGAGACCCAGTACTTC	CASSLRGEETQYF
TRBV25-1	.	TRBJ1-6	.	TGTGCCAGCAGATACAATAATTCACCCCTCCACTTT	CASRYNNSPLHF